Following are 10 T cell receptor beta chains from one sample sequenced in a study of cytomegalovirus exposure and HLA in healthy donors. The PCR was carried out with 60 Vbeta primers and 13 Jbeta primers. Assay used: immunoSEQ multiplex PCR; TCRdb lists only in-frame clones, some missing. The table lists 150,000 to 200,000 clones, just over 70% of them singletons. The sequenced material came from PBMCs. The receptors derive from a man aged 18-30 years in good health and CMV-seropositive.

This chain links TRBV11-2 with TRBJ1-5; D uncertain. CDR1 and CDR2 (germline): SGHAT, FQNNGV. V was shortened by 5 bases and J by 3 bases, with 11 bases between the two germline ends. The CDR3 is 14 amino acids. The CDR3 here is CASSPSQFNQPQHF. The DNA of the CDR3 is TGTGCCAGCAGCCCTAGTCAGTTCAATCAGCCCCAGCATTTT.

J is TRBJ2-3 and V is TRBV7-7; the match to TRBD1 covers 8 bases. CDR1 is SSHAT, CDR2 FNYEAQ, per germline (reference sequence). CDR3 length: 17 residues. Unmatched junction bases numbered 8, after V lost 2 bases and J lost 1 base. CDR3 in amino acids: CASSLTPDRAGTDTQYF. The CDR3 coding sequence is TGTGCCAGCAGCTTAACCCCGGACAGGGCGGGCACAGATACGCAGTATTTT.

This clone has just a few counts. This chain's CDR3 is CASSLRDRVLWNSPLHF. The CDR3 DNA reads TGTGCCAGTAGCCTAAGGGACAGGGTATTATGGAATTCACCCCTCCACTTT. The rearrangement links TRBV19 to TRBJ1-6; 9 bases line up with TRBD1. With 6 bases clipped from V and 7 bases from J, the junction kept 13 bases outside the gene matches. Germline V gives CDR1 LNHDA, CDR2 SQIVND (reference sequence). CDR3 length equals 17 residues.

This CDR3 reads CASSLDRMGANTEAFF. Here the CDR3 DNA reads TGTGCCAGCAGCTTAGATCGTATGGGCGCTAACACTGAAGCTTTCTTT. This chain connects TRBV13 to TRBJ1-1, with D unclear. Germline CDR1 and CDR2: PRHDT and FYEKMQ (reference sequence). V lost 1 base and J 2 bases, leaving 14 bases between the germline ends. This CDR3 contains 16 residues. Complete variable domain (other parts from reference TRBV13 and TRBJ1-1): AAGVIQSPRHLIKEKRETATLKCYPIPRHDTVYWYQQGPGQDPQFLISFYEKMQSDKGSIPDRFSAQQFSDYHSELNMSSLELGDSALYFCASSLDRMGANTEAFFGQGTRLTVV.

CDR3: CASSLRTVNEQFF. For the CDR3, the DNA is TGTGCCAGCAGCCTTCGGACAGTCAATGAGCAGTTCTTC. The gene calls are TRBV5-4 and TRBJ2-1, with D perhaps matching TRBD1 (6 bases). Germline lookup yields CDR1 SGHNT and CDR2 YYREEE (reference sequence). CDR3 length: 13 residues. The V end was cut by 4 bases, the J end by 6 bases, with 11 bases between.

This chain links TRBV30 with TRBJ1-2, with 11 nucleotides matching TRBD1. The CDR3 loop spans 14 amino acids. J gave up 8 bases and V 1 base, and 6 bases lay outside the gene matches. The germline CDR1 and CDR2 sequences are GTSNPN and SVGIG (reference sequence). CDR3 bases: TGTGCCTGGAGTGGTGGCGGGACAGGGGGAGGCTACACCTTC. Translation gives CAWSGGGTGGGYTF.

The rearrangement joins TRBV29-1 to TRBJ1-1; a weak D match, TRBD1 (6 bases). Germline CDR1 is SQVTM and CDR2 is ANQGSEA. Trimming left V 5 bases short and J 2 bases short, with 12 bases between. This CDR3 is built from 13 residues. In nucleotides, the CDR3 is TGCAGCGTTAGGGGGGGCGAAAACACTGAAGCTTTCTTT. Translating gives CSVRGGENTEAFF.

This clone was seen only a few times. This sequence joins TRBV5-6 and TRBJ2-5; 8 positions agree with TRBD1. The length of the CDR3 is 15 residues. Trimming at V came to 1 base and at J to 5 bases, leaving 7 bases not matched to a gene. CDR1 and CDR2 (germline): SGHDT, YYEEEE. The CDR3 protein is CASSLWGQVRETQYF. Here the CDR3 DNA reads TGTGCCAGCAGCTTGTGGGGACAGGTCCGGGAGACCCAGTACTTC.

V is TRBV5-1 and J is TRBJ1-4, with D maybe TRBD1 (6 bases). Trimming removed 3 bases at V and 1 base at J, with 13 bases between. The CDR3 extends over 16 amino acids. The germline V gene has CDR1 SGHRS and CDR2 YFSETQ. CDR3 nucleotide sequence: TGCGCCAGCAGCTCACAGGGACACGGAACTAATGAAAAACTGTTTTTT. It encodes CASSSQGHGTNEKLFF. Combining the CDR3 with reference TRBV5-1 and TRBJ1-4 gives the whole variable domain KAGVTQTPRYLIKTRGQQVTLSCSPISGHRSVSWYQQTPGQGLQFLFEYFSETQRNKGNFPGRFSGRQFSNSRSEMNVSTLELGDSALYLCASSSQGHGTNEKLFFGSGTQLSVL.

Only a few counts were recorded for this clone. V gene TRBV5-6 combines with J gene TRBJ2-7, with TRBD1 identical over 7 bases. CDR1 and CDR2 from the germline V gene are SGHDT and YYEEEE. This CDR3 contains 13 residues. The V and J ends lost 3 bases and 3 bases, in that order; junction bases with no gene match: 3. CDR3 amino acids: CASSSGTDYEQYV. For the CDR3, the DNA is TGTGCCAGCAGCTCCGGGACAGACTACGAGCAGTACGTC.